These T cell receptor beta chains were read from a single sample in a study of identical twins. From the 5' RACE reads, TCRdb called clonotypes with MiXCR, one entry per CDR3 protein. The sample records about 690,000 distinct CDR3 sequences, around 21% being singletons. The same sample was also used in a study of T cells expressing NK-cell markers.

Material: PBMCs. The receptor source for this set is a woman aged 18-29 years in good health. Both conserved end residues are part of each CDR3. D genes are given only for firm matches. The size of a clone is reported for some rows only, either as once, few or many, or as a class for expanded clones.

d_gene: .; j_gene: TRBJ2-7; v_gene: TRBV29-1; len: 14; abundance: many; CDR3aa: CSVENGEVGYEQYF; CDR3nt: TGCAGCGTTGAAAATGGGGAAGTCGGCTACGAGCAGTACTTC
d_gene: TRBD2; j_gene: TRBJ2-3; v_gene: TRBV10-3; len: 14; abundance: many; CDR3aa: CAIAEREATDTQYF; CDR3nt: TGTGCCATCGCAGAGCGGGAGGCCACAGATACGCAGTATTTT
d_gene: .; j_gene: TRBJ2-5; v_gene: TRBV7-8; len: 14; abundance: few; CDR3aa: CASSFLSQAETQYF; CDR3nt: TGTGCCAGCAGCTTTCTCTCCCAGGCAGAGACCCAGTACTTC
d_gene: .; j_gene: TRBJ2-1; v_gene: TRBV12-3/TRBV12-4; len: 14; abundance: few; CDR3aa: CATTEGPLGHEQFF; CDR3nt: TGTGCCACCACAGAGGGGCCCCTTGGCCATGAGCAGTTCTTC
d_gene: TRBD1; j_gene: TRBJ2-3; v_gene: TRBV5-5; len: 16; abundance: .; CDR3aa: CASSRQGGLYTDTQYF; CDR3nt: TGTGCCAGCAGCAGACAGGGGGGGCTATACACAGATACGCAGTATTTT
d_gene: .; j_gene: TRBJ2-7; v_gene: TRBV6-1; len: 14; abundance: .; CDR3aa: CASSEGPTSYEQYF; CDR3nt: TGTGCCAGCAGTGAAGGGCCTACCTCCTACGAGCAGTACTTC
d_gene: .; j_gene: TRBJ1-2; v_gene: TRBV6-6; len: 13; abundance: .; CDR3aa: CASSSTDKPDNTF; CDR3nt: TGTGCCAGCAGTTCGACAGACAAGCCAGATAACACCTTC
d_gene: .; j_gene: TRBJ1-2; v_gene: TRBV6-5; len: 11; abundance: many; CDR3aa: CASAGPGGYTF; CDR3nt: TGTGCCAGCGCAGGGCCGGGTGGCTACACCTTC
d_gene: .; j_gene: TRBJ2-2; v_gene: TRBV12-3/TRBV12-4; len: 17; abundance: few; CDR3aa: CASSFSREGQSTGELFF; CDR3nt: TGTGCCAGCAGTTTTTCACGAGAGGGCCAGAGCACCGGGGAGCTGTTTTTT
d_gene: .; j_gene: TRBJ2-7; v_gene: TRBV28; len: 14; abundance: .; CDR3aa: CASSSSTGSHEQYF; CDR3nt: TGTGCCAGCAGTTCCTCAACGGGGTCCCACGAGCAGTACTTC
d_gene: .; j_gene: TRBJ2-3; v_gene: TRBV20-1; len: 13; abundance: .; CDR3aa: CSASGGGSDTQYF; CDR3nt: TGCAGTGCTAGTGGGGGCGGTTCAGATACGCAGTATTTT
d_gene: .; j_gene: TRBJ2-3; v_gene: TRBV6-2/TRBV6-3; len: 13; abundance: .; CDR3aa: CASSLTPGDTQYF; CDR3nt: TGTGCCAGCAGCCTGACTCCGGGGGATACGCAGTATTTT
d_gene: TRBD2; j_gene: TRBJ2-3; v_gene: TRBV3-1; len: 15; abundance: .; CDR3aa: CASSLLGTTQDTQYF; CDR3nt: TGTGCCAGCAGTCTACTAGGGACTACTCAAGATACGCAGTATTTT
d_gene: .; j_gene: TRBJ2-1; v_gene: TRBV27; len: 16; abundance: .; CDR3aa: CASSFYRPRTDDEQFF; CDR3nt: TGTGCCAGCAGTTTCTACAGGCCAAGGACTGATGATGAGCAGTTCTTC
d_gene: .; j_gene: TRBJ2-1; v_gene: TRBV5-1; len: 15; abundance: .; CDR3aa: CASSLPGDSYNEQFF; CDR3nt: TGCGCCAGCAGCTTGCCTGGTGACTCCTACAATGAGCAGTTCTTC
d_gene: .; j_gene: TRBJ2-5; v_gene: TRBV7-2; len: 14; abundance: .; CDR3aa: CASSLKSALETQYF; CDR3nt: TGTGCCAGCAGCCTGAAATCGGCTTTGGAGACCCAGTACTTC
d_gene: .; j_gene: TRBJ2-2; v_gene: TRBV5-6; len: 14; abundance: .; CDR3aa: CASSRRWNTGELFF; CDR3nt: TGTGCCAGCAGCCGCCGATGGAACACCGGGGAGCTGTTTTTT
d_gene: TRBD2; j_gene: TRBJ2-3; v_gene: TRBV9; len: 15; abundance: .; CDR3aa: CASSFSGGAPHTQYF; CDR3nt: TGTGCCAGCAGCTTTAGCGGGGGGGCCCCCCATACGCAGTATTTT
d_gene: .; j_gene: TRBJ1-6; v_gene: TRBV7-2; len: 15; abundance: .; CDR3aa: CASSLGGRVGSPLHF; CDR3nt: TGTGCCAGCAGCTTGGGGGGGCGAGTTGGATCACCCCTCCACTTT
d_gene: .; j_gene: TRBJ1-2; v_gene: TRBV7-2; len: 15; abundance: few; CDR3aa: CASSSPRNILKGYTF; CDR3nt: TGTGCCAGCAGCTCGCCGCGGAATATCCTAAAGGGCTACACCTTC
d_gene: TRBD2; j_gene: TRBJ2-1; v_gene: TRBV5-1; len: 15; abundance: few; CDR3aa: CASSRTTSGDNEQFF; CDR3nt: TGCGCCAGCAGCCGTACGACTAGCGGGGACAATGAGCAGTTCTTC
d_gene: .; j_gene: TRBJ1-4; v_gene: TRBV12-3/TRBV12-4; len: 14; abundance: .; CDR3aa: CASSLVRAGEKLFF; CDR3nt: TGTGCCAGCAGTTTAGTGAGGGCGGGGGAAAAACTGTTTTTT
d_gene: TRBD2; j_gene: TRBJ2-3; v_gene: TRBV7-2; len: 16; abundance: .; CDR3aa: CASSLVASGGSDTQYF; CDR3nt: TGTGCCAGCAGCTTAGTGGCTAGCGGGGGATCAGATACGCAGTATTTT
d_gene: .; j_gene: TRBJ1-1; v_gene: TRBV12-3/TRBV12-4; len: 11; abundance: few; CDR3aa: CASNLGTTTFF; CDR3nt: TGTGCCAGCAACCTCGGAACGACCACTTTCTTT
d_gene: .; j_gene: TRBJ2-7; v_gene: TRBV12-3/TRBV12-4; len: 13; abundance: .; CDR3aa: CASSPQRYYDQYF; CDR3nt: TGTGCCAGCAGTCCCCAAAGGTATTACGATCAGTACTTC
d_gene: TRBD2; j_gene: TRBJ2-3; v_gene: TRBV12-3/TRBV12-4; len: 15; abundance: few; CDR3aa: CASSSSGGGTDTQYF; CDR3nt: TGTGCCAGCAGTTCTAGCGGGGGAGGCACAGATACGCAGTATTTT